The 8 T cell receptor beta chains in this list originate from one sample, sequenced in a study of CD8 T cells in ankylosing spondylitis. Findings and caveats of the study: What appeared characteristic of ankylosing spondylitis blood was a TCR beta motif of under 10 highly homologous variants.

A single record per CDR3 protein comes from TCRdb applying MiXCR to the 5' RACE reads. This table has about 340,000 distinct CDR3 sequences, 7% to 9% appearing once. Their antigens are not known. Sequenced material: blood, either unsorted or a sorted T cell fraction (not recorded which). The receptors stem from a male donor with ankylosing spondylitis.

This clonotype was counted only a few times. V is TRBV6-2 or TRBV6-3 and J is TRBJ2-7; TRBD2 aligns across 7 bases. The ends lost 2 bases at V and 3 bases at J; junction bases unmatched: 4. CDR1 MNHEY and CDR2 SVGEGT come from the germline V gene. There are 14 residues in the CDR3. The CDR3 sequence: CASSYERGYYEQYF. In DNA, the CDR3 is TGTGCCAGCAGTTACGAGCGGGGATACTACGAGCAGTACTTC.

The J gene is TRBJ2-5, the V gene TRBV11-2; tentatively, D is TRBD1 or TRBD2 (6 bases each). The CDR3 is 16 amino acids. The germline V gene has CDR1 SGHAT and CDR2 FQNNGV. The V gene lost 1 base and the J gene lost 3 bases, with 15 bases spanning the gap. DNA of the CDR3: TGTGCCAGCAGCTTAGTCGTGACTAGGGGGAAAGAGACCCAGTACTTC. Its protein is CASSLVVTRGKETQYF.

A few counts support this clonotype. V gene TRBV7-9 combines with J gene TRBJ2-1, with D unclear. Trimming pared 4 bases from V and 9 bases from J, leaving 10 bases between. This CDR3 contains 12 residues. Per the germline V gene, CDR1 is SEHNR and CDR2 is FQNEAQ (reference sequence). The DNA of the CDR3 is TGTGCCAGCAGCTCGGCAATCTCTGAGCAGTTCTTC. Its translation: CASSSAISEQFF.

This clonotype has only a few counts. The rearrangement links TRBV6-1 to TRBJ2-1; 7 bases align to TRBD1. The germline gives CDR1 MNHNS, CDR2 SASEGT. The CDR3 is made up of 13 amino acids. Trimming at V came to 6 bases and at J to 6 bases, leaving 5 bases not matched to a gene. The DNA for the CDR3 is TGTGCCAGCAGAGTAGACAGGGCCAATGAGCAGTTCTTC. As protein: CASRVDRANEQFF.

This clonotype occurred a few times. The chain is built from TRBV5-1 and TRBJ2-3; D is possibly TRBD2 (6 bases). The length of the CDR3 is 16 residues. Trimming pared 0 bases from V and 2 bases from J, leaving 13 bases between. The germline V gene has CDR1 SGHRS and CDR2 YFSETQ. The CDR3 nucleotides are TGCGCCAGCAGCTTGGTGGCGGGGCCCGCCACAGATACGCAGTATTTT. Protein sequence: CASSLVAGPATDTQYF.

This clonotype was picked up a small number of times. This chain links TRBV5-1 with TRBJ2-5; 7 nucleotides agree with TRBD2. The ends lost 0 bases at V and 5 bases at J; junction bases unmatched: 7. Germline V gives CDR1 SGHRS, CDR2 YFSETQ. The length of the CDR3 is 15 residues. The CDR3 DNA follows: TGCGCCAGCAGCTTGGGGGGACTACAAGGGGAGACCCAGTACTTC. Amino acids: CASSLGGLQGETQYF.

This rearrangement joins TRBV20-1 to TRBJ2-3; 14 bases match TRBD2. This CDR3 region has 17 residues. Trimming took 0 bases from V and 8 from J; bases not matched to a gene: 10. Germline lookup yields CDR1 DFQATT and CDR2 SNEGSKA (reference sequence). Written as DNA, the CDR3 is TGCAGTGCTAGAGACCTCAGGGGAGGACTAGCGGGAGGTACGCAGTATTTT. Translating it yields CSARDLRGGLAGGTQYF.

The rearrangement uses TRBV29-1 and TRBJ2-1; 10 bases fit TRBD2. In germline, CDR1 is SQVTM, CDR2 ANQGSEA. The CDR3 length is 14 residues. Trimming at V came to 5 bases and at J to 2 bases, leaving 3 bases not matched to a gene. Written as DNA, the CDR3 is TGCAGCGTTACCCTAGCGGGAGCCTACAATGAGCAGTTCTTC. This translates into CSVTLAGAYNEQFF.